The 11 T cell receptor beta chains in this list originate from one sample, sequenced in a study of OX40 agonist ivuxolimab in advanced cancers. Repertoires were generated with immunoSEQ multiplex PCR, while TCRdb's copy carries only in-frame clones and drops some. In the table there are 40,000 or so clones, about 92% of which are singletons. The sequences come from CD4+ or CD8+ T cells sorted from blood, collected in a trial of the OX40 agonist ivuxolimab. The receptor set was obtained from an adult with an advanced solid tumor such as melanoma, head and neck, liver or kidney cancer.

This chain connects TRBV19 to TRBJ1-2; D unresolved. Trimming took off 9 bases at V and 8 bases at J, with 13 bases between the two ends. The germline CDR1 and CDR2 sequences are LNHDA and SQIVND (reference sequence). The CDR3 runs 11 residues. The CDR3 loop reads CASHSPSGYTF. CDR3 bases: TGTGCCAGCCACAGTCCCTCCGGCTACACCTTC.

This chain joins TRBV7-9 and TRBJ2-1; possible D gene TRBD2, 5 bases. The CDR3 spans 13 residues. Trimming removed 1 base from V and 14 bases from J, with 15 bases in between. Per the germline V gene, CDR1 is SEHNR and CDR2 is FQNEAQ (reference sequence). CDR3 region: CASSLGAVQEKFF. The CDR3 DNA reads TGTGCCAGCAGCTTAGGAGCGGTCCAGGAGAAGTTCTTC. Looking up the rest from reference TRBV7-9 and TRBJ2-1 gives the full variable domain: DTGVSQNPRHKITKRGQNVTFRCDPISEHNRLYWYRQTLGQGPEFLTYFQNEAQLEKSRLLSDRFSAERPKGSFSTLEIQRTEQGDSAMYLCASSLGAVQEKFFGPGTRLTVL.

The chain links TRBV6-5 to TRBJ1-1, with TRBD1 matching over 9 bases. J lost 3 bases, V lost 6 bases, and 2 bases had no gene match. The germline CDR1 and CDR2 sequences are MNHEY and SVGAGI. This CDR3 is 13 amino acids long. CDR3 DNA sequence: TGTGCCAGCAGCCGGACAGGGGACACTGAAGCTTTCTTT. Translation: CASSRTGDTEAFF.

The V call is TRBV11-2, the J call TRBJ2-7, with 8 bases lining up with TRBD1. CDR1 SGHAT and CDR2 FQNNGV come from the germline V gene. Trimming at V came to 3 bases and at J to 2 bases, leaving 0 bases not matched to a gene. CDR3 length equals 13 residues. CDR3 nucleotide sequence: TGTGCCAGCAGCTTGACAGGGGCCTACGAGCAGTACGTC. Its protein product is CASSLTGAYEQYV.

The chain joins TRBV28 to TRBJ2-1; D is ambiguous. This CDR3 contains 15 residues. Trimming pared 3 bases from V and 5 bases from J, leaving 14 bases between. CDR1 MDHEN and CDR2 SYDVKM come from the germline V gene. Here the CDR3 reads CASSFYSTYHNEQFF. The CDR3 DNA reads as TGTGCCAGCAGTTTTTACAGTACTTACCACAATGAGCAGTTCTTC.

The CDR3 nucleotides read TGTGCCAGCAGCCCCGCACTAGTTCCCACCAATGAGCAGTTCTTC. Amino acids: CASSPALVPTNEQFF. The rearrangement joins TRBV11-2 to TRBJ2-1; D might be TRBD2 (5 bases). With 5 bases removed from V and 6 bases from J, the gap between germline ends came to 17 bases. CDR3 length equals 15 residues. Germline loops: CDR1 SGHAT, CDR2 FQNNGV.

The genes are TRBV6-1 and TRBJ1-2; TRBD1 might be the D (6 bases). The CDR3 totals 13 residues. Looked up from germline, CDR1 is MNHNS and CDR2 is SASEGT. V lost 10 bases and J 7 bases, leaving 19 bases between the germline ends. CDR3 sequence reads: CAIRNGGALGYTF. The DNA of the CDR3 is TGTGCCATCAGGAATGGGGGGGCCCTTGGCTACACCTTC.

The chain couples TRBV2 to TRBJ2-1, with D possibly being TRBD2 (5 bases). CDR3 length equals 13 residues. The V gene lost 6 bases and the J gene lost 0 bases, with 6 bases spanning the gap. CDR1 and CDR2 from the germline V gene are SNHLY and FYNNEI. This chain's CDR3 is CASRGSSYNEQFF. CDR3 bases: TGTGCCAGCAGGGGGAGCTCCTACAATGAGCAGTTCTTC.

This chain connects TRBV11-2 to TRBJ2-7; 9 bases match TRBD1. CDR3 length: 16 residues. V shed 3 bases, J shed 3 bases, and the junction held 9 bases outside the gene matches. Germline V gives CDR1 SGHAT, CDR2 FQNNGV. The CDR3 reads CASSFGQGSIGYEQYV. The CDR3 region has the DNA TGTGCCAGCAGCTTCGGACAGGGGTCAATAGGCTACGAGCAGTACGTC.

The CDR3 protein is CASSLRDRGQETQYF. The CDR3 DNA is TGTGCCAGCAGTCTCCGGGACAGGGGCCAAGAGACCCAGTACTTC. The genes are TRBV2 and TRBJ2-5; TRBD1 agrees at 10 bases. V lost 5 bases to trimming and J lost 1 base; unmatched junction nucleotides: 4. This CDR3 comprises 15 residues. Germline values: CDR1 SNHLY, CDR2 FYNNEI.

The table lists this clone with a count of one. The CDR3 loop is CASSEAGSNYGYTF. The CDR3 nucleotides read TGTGCCAGCAGTGAAGCGGGAAGTAACTATGGCTACACCTTC. This sequence joins TRBV6-1 and TRBJ1-2; the D is unclear. The CDR3 runs to 14 residues. Per the germline V gene, CDR1 is MNHNS and CDR2 is SASEGT. The V gene lost 0 bases and the J gene lost 1 base, with 6 bases spanning the gap.